This entry is about one T cell receptor (beta chain). Antigen specificity is unknown. This specimen belongs to a study of OX40 agonist ivuxolimab in advanced cancers. As for the study in general: An agonistic human IgG2 monoclonal antibody against OX40 (CD134) was given.

Individuals having autoimmune disease history or systemic immunosuppression were not enrolled. With 9 bases removed from V and 3 bases from J, the gap between germline ends came to 15 bases. This CDR3 spans 13 amino acids. From germline, CDR1 is KGHSH and CDR2 LQKENI. Points from the study as a whole: At 0.1-3.0 mg/kg, partial responders had clonal expansion among the lowest observed. At doses 0.1 to 3.0 mg/kg, CD4+ and CD8+ clones expanded.

This table comes from immunoSEQ multiplex PCR, and its TCRdb copy is limited to in-frame clones, with some not included. The table records 50,000 to 70,000 clones, approximately 93% of them present only once. The gene calls are TRBV18 and TRBJ2-7; tentative D call: TRBD1 (6 bases). This receptor was identified in an adult with an advanced solid tumor such as melanoma, head and neck, liver or kidney cancer. The sequencing here drew on CD4+ or CD8+ T cells sorted from blood, taken in a trial of the OX40 agonist ivuxolimab. CDR3 nucleotide sequence: TGTGCCAGAGAGGAGGACAGCTACTACGAGCAGTACTTC. Translated: CAREEDSYYEQYF.